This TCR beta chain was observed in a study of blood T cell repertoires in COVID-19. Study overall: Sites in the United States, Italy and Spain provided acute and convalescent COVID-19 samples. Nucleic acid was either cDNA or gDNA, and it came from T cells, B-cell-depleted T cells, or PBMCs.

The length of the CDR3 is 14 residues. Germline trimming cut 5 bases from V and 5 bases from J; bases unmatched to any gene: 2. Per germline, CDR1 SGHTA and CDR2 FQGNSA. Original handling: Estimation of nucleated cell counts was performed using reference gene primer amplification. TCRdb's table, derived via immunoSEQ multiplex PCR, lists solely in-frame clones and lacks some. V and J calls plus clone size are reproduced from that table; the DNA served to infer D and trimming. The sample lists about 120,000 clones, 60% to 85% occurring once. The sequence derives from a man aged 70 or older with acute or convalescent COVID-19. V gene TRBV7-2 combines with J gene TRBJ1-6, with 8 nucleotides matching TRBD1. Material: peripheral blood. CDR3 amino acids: CASSEGQDNSPLHF. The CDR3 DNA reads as TGTGCCAGCAGCGAGGGACAGGATAATTCACCCCTCCACTTT.